Sequencing of this T cell receptor (beta chain) was carried out in a study of OX40 agonist ivuxolimab in advanced cancers. Regarding the study as a whole: Not determined was the antigen specificity of the expanded peripheral T cells.

Generated by immunoSEQ multiplex PCR, the TCRdb table keeps only in-frame clones and is missing some. The sample carries under 65,000 clones, about 89% recorded once. Germline-derived CDR1 and CDR2 are SGHDT and YYEEEE. This CDR3 contains 13 residues. Trimming took 4 bases from V and 5 from J, leaving 13 bases between them. As regards this clone: The target antigen is unknown.

This chain joins TRBV5-6 and TRBJ2-7, with a possible D match to TRBD1 (6 bases). The sample consisted of CD4+ or CD8+ T cells sorted from blood, taken in a trial of the OX40 agonist ivuxolimab. This sequence originates from an adult with an advanced solid tumor such as melanoma, head and neck, liver or kidney cancer. This chain's CDR3 is CASSPQGYDEQYF. The CDR3 DNA reads as TGTGCCAGCAGCCCACAGGGATACGACGAGCAGTACTTC.